The clone carrying this TCR beta chain was counted many times. The CDR3 extends over 15 amino acids. The V gene's germline CDR1 is MGHRA and CDR2 YSYEKL. Trimming cost V 3 bases and J 2 bases; bases outside gene matches: 5. TCRdb ran MiXCR on the reads and lists one entry per CDR3 protein. This table has about 29,000 distinct CDR3 sequences, 15% to 20% appearing once. These data are taken from a study of patients with pleural tuberculosis. V is TRBV4-1 and J is TRBJ2-7; 9 bases match TRBD1. The sequencing sample was made of peripheral blood. This receptor was taken from a human donor with pleural tuberculosis. CDR3 protein: CASSQVRDRAYEQYF. CDR3 DNA sequence: TGCGCCAGCAGCCAGGTCCGGGACAGGGCCTACGAGCAGTACTTC.